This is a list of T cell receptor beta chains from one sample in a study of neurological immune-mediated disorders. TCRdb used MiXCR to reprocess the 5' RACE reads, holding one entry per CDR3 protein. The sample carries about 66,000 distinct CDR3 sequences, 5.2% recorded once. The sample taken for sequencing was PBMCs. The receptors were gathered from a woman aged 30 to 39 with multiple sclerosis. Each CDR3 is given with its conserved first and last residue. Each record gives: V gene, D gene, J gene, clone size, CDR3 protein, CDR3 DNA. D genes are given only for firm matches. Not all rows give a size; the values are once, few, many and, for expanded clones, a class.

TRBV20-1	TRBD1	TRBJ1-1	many	CSARAPPGQRGTEAFF	TGCAGTGCTAGAGCCCCCCCGGGACAGAGGGGGACTGAAGCTTTCTTT
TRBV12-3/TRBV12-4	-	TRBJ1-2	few	CASFGRNYGYTF	TGTGCCAGCTTCGGTCGAAACTATGGCTACACCTTC
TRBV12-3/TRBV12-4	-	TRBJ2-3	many	CASNLPDPTDTQYF	TGTGCCAGCAACCTACCTGACCCGACAGATACGCAGTATTTT
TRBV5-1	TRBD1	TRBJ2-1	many	CASSVSTGTGPRGNEQFF	TGCGCCAGCAGCGTATCAACCGGGACAGGGCCCCGAGGGAATGAGCAGTTCTTC
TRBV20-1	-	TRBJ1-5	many	CSARQVNQPQHF	TGCAGTGCTAGACAGGTTAATCAGCCCCAGCATTTT
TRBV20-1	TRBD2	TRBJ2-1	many	CSAFLIAGGPYNEQFF	TGCAGTGCTTTTTTAATAGCGGGGGGTCCCTACAATGAGCAGTTCTTC
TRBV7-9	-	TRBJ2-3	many	CASSHRPGVLGDTQYF	TGTGCCAGCAGCCATAGACCAGGAGTCCTCGGGGATACGCAGTATTTT
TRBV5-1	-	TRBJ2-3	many	CASSLEPSITDTQYF	TGCGCCAGCAGCTTGGAACCTAGCATCACAGATACGCAGTATTTT
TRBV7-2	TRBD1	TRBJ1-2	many	CASSPDRNYGYTF	TGTGCCAGCAGCCCGGACAGGAACTATGGCTACACCTTC
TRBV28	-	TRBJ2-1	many	CASRKRRENNEQFF	TGTGCCAGCCGTAAGCGCAGGGAGAATAATGAGCAGTTCTTC
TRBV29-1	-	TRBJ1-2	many	CSVRTANGYTF	TGCAGCGTCCGGACAGCTAATGGCTACACCTTC
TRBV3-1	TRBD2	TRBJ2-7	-	CASRGRDEQYF	TGTGCCAGCAGGGGGAGGGACGAGCAGTACTTC
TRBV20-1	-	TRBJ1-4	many	CSARDREEKLFF	TGCAGTGCTAGAGACAGGGAGGAAAAACTGTTTTTT
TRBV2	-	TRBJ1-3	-	CASRPRGADSGNTIYF	TGTGCCAGCAGACCCCGAGGGGCAGACTCTGGAAACACCATATATTTT
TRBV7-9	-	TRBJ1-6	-	CASSPTVPSPLNF	TGTGCCAGCAGCCCTACCGTTCCTTCACCCCTCAACTTT
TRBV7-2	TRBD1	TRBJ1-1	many	CASSFRGGNTEAFF	TGTGCCAGCAGCTTTAGAGGGGGCAACACTGAAGCTTTCTTT
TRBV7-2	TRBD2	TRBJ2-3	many	CASSQTSGGTDTQYF	TGTGCCAGCAGCCAGACTAGCGGGGGCACAGATACGCAGTATTTT